This TCR beta chain was sequenced during a study of shared clonotypes between healthy human individuals. General study results and limits: Genetic and exposure-history diversity was limited by the small donor number. Richness estimates generally favored naive over memory subsets. Sequencing depth was expected to affect clonotype sharing among donors.

It was at deep level that the assay was run. Only in-frame clones appear in the TCRdb table, and some are missing; sequencing was by immunoSEQ multiplex PCR. The table lists around 2,000,000 clones, roughly 94% of them singletons. Germline CDR1 reads MNHNS; CDR2 reads SASEGT. The CDR3 length is 16 residues. The J segment lost 1 base and the V segment lost 1 base, leaving 4 bases of the junction unmatched. Worth noting for this clone: What it recognizes is unknown.

CD8 cells regarded as naive lacked CD45RO, were positively chosen for CCR7, and omitted terminally differentiated effector memory CD45RA+ cells. The sequence was collected from a man aged 18 to 30 in good health. The chain is built from TRBV6-1 and TRBJ2-1; 7 nucleotides align to TRBD2. Sequencing was performed on naive CD8+ T cells sorted from blood. CDR3 region: CASSEDGGRSYNEQFF. In DNA form, the CDR3 reads TGTGCCAGCAGTGAAGATGGCGGGAGATCCTACAATGAGCAGTTCTTC.